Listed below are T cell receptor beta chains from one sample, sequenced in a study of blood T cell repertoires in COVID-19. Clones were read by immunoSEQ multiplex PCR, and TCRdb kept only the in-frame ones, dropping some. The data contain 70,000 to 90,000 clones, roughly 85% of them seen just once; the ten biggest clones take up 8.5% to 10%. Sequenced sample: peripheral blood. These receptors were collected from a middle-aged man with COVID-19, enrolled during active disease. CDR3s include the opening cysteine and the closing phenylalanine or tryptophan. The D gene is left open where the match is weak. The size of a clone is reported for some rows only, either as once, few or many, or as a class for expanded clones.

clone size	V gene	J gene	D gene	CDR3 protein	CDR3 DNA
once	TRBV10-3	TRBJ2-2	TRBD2	CAISGRDTGELFF	TGTGCCATTAGCGGGAGAGACACCGGGGAGCTGTTTTTT
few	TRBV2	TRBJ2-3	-	CASPGASGLTDTQYF	TGTGCCAGTCCGGGGGCTAGCGGCCTCACAGATACGCAGTATTTT
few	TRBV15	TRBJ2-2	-	CATSRDSLWGPGELFF	TGTGCCACCAGCAGAGATTCGTTATGGGGCCCCGGGGAGCTGTTTTTT
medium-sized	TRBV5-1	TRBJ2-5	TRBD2	CASRTSGSSETQYF	TGCGCCAGCAGGACTAGCGGGAGCTCAGAGACCCAGTACTTC
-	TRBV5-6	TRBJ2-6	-	CASSLWQGYTSSGANVLTF	TGTGCCAGCAGCTTATGGCAGGGTTACACAAGCTCTGGGGCCAACGTCCTGACTTTC
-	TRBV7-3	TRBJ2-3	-	CASSLQGGSTDTQYF	TGTGCCAGCAGCTTACAGGGGGGTAGCACAGATACGCAGTATTTT
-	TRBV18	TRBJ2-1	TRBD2	CASSPTGRAGKFF	TGTGCCAGCTCACCGACCGGGAGGGCCGGAAAATTCTTC
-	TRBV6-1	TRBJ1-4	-	CASSEKAGDFATNEKLFF	TGTGCCAGCAGTGAAAAGGCAGGGGATTTCGCAACTAATGAAAAACTGTTTTTT
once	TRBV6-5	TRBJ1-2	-	CASGLKDSAVYGYTF	TGTGCCAGCGGTCTAAAGGACAGCGCGGTCTATGGCTACACCTTC
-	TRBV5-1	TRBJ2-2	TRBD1	CASSLGQGWTGELFF	TGCGCCAGCAGCTTGGGACAGGGTTGGACCGGGGAGCTGTTTTTT
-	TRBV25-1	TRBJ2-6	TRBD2	CASSELSGGNGANVLTF	TGTGCCAGCAGCGAGTTATCCGGGGGGAACGGGGCCAACGTCCTGACTTTC
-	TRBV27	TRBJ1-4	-	CASSSGQRSLFF	TGTGCCAGCAGTTCCGGACAGAGATCGCTGTTTTTT
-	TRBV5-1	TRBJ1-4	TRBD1	CASSPQGQLNEKLFF	TGCGCCAGCAGCCCCCAGGGACAGCTGAATGAAAAACTGTTTTTT
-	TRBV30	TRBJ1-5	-	CAWSVSSNQPQHF	TGTGCCTGGAGTGTGAGTAGCAATCAGCCCCAGCATTTT
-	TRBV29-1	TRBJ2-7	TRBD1	CSILPGQGAGEQYF	TGCAGCATTCTACCGGGACAGGGGGCTGGGGAGCAGTACTTC
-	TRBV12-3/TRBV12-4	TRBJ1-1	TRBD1	CASSRQGNTEAFF	TGTGCCAGCAGTAGACAGGGAAACACTGAAGCTTTCTTT
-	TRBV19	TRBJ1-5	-	CASRPTGRSNQPQHF	TGTGCCAGTAGGCCCACAGGGCGTAGCAATCAGCCCCAGCATTTT
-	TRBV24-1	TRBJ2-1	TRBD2	CATSDSLIAGTSYNEQFF	TGTGCCACCAGTGATTCGCTAATAGCGGGAACCTCCTACAATGAGCAGTTCTTC
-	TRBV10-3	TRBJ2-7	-	CAISETKLLIGEQYF	TGTGCCATCAGTGAGACAAAACTACTAATTGGCGAGCAGTACTTC
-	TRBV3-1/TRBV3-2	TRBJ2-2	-	CASSQFLSSANTGELFF	TGTGCCAGCAGCCAATTTCTTTCAAGCGCGAACACCGGGGAGCTGTTTTTT
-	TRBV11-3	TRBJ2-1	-	CASSLRYREPNNEQFF	TGTGCCAGCAGCTTACGTTACCGGGAGCCAAACAATGAGCAGTTCTTC
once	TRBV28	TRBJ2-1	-	CASGRGGTRIGSLFF	TGTGCCAGCGGGCGGGGAGGGACAAGAATAGGATCGTTGTTCTTC
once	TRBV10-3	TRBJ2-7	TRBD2	CAISFGGRGSEQYF	TGTGCCATCAGTTTCGGCGGGAGAGGAAGCGAGCAGTACTTC
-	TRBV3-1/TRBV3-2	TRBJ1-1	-	CASSQDRRTEAFF	TGTGCCAGCAGCCAAGACCGGAGAACTGAAGCTTTCTTT
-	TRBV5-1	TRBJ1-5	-	CASSPGGGTGNQPQHF	TGCGCCAGCAGCCCGGGTGGGGGGACTGGGAATCAGCCCCAGCATTTT
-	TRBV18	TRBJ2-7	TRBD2	CASSPGGAGMQYF	TGTGCCAGCTCCCCTGGTGGAGCGGGAATGCAGTACTTC
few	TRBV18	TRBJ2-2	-	CASLGQLTGELFF	TGTGCCAGCTTAGGACAGCTCACCGGGGAGCTGTTTTTT
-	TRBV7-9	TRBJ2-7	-	CASSLAGDMYEQYF	TGTGCCAGCAGCTTAGCGGGTGACATGTACGAGCAGTACTTC
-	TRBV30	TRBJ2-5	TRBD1	CAWSDGGQETQYF	TGTGCCTGGAGTGATGGGGGACAGGAGACCCAGTACTTC
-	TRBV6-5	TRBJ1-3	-	CASSSTRSSGNTIYF	TGTGCCAGCAGTTCCACGAGGAGCTCTGGAAACACCATATATTTT
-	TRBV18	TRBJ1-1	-	CASSGGGSEAFF	TGTGCCAGCTCAGGGGGCGGATCTGAAGCTTTCTTT
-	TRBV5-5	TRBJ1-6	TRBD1	CASSRDRGGSYNSPLHF	TGTGCCAGCAGCCGGGACAGGGGCGGTTCCTATAATTCACCCCTCCACTTT
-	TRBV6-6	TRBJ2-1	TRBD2	CASREIAGDNEQFF	TGTGCCAGCAGAGAGATAGCGGGGGACAATGAGCAGTTCTTC
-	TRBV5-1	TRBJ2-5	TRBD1	CASSRDRVIKETQYF	TGCGCCAGCAGCCGGGACAGGGTGATTAAAGAGACCCAGTACTTC
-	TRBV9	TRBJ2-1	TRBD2	CASSVELAGIYNEQFF	TGTGCCAGCAGCGTAGAACTAGCGGGAATCTACAATGAGCAGTTCTTC
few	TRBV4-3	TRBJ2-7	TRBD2	CASSQERGDEQYF	TGCGCCAGCAGCCAAGAGCGGGGGGACGAGCAGTACTTC
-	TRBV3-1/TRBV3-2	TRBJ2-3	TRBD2	CASSLAGVGTDTQYF	TGTGCCAGCAGCCTGGCGGGAGTTGGCACAGATACGCAGTATTTT
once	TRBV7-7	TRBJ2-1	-	CASSRRAGEQFF	TGTGCTAGCAGCCGGAGGGCCGGTGAGCAGTTCTTC
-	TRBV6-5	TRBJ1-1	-	CASSYYGGRPNTEAFF	TGTGCCAGCAGTTACTATGGGGGGAGACCGAACACTGAAGCTTTCTTT
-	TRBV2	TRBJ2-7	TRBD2	CASLAGFEEQYF	TGTGCCAGCCTAGCGGGGTTTGAAGAGCAGTACTTC
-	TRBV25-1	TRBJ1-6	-	CASSNLGGYNSPLHF	TGTGCCAGCTCTAACCTGGGGGGGTATAATTCACCCCTCCACTTT
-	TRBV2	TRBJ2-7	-	CASSAVVLRDAIYEQYF	TGTGCCAGCAGTGCTGTGGTATTGCGGGACGCTATCTACGAGCAGTACTTC
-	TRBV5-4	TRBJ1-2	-	CASSFRSPGGGTGYTF	TGTGCCAGCAGCTTCAGGTCTCCAGGAGGAGGAACTGGCTACACCTTC
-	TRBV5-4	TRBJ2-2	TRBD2	CASSLEGLAGDWELFF	TGTGCCAGCAGCTTGGAGGGACTAGCGGGAGATTGGGAGCTGTTTTTT
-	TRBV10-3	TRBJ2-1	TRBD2	CAISEWSGLALYNEQFF	TGTGCCATCAGTGAGTGGTCGGGACTAGCGCTCTACAATGAGCAGTTCTTC
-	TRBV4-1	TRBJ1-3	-	CASSQEERLFGNTIYF	TGCGCCAGCAGCCAAGAGGAGCGACTCTTTGGAAACACCATATATTTT
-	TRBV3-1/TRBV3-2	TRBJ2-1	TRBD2	CASSQNLAEYNEQFF	TGTGCCAGCAGCCAGAATCTAGCGGAATACAATGAGCAGTTCTTC
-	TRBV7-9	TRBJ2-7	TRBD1	CASSFGTGSYEQYF	TGTGCCAGCAGCTTCGGGACAGGGTCCTACGAGCAGTACTTC
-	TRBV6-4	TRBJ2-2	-	CASSRVPQGILNTGELFF	TGTGCCAGCAGTCGGGTCCCCCAGGGAATCTTGAACACCGGGGAGCTGTTTTTT
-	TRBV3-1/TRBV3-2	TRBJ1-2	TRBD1	CASSRPGDRGYTF	TGTGCCAGCAGTCGTCCTGGGGACAGGGGCTACACCTTC
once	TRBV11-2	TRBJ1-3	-	CASSLGATGQGWDTIYF	TGTGCCAGCAGCTTAGGAGCGACCGGACAAGGATGGGACACCATATATTTT
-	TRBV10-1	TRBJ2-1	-	CASSPGQGGLGDEQFF	TGCGCCAGCAGCCCCGGGCAGGGCGGCCTTGGGGATGAGCAGTTCTTC
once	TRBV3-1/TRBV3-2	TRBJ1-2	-	CASSQDVGHKPPYGYTF	TGTGCCAGCAGCCAAGATGTTGGGCACAAGCCCCCGTATGGCTACACCTTC
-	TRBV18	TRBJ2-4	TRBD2	CASSPLSGRGDIQYF	TGTGCCAGCTCACCACTTAGCGGGAGGGGAGACATTCAGTACTTC
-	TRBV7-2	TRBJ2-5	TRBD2	CASSLRVEGGRAWDF	TGTGCCAGCAGCTTAAGGGTGGAAGGCGGGAGGGCGTGGGACTTC